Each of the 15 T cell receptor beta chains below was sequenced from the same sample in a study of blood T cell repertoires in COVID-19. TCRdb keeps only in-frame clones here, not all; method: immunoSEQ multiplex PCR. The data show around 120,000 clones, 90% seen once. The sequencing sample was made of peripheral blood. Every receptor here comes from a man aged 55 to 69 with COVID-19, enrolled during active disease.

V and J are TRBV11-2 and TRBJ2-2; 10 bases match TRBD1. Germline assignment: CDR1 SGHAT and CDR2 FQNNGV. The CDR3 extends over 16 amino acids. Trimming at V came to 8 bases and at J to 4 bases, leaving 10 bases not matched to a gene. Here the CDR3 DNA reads TGTGCCAGCCGACTAGGCGGGACAGGGGTCACCGGGGAGCTGTTTTTT. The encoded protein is CASRLGGTGVTGELFF.

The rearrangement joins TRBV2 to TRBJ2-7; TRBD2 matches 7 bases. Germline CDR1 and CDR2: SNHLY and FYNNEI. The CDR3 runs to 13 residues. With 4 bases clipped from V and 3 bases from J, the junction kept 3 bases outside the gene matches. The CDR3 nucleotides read TGTGCCAGCAGTGGGGAGCGGGGCTACGAGCAGTACTTC. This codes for CASSGERGYEQYF.

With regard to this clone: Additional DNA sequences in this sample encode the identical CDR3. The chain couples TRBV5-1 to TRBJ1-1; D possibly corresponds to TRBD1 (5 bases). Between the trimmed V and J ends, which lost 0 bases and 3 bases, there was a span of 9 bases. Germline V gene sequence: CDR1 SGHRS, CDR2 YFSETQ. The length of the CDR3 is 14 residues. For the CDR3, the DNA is TGCGCCAGCAGCTTGGAGGCGGGGGACACTGAAGCTTTCTTT. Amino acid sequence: CASSLEAGDTEAFF. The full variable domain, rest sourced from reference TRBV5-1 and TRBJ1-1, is KAGVTQTPRYLIKTRGQQVTLSCSPISGHRSVSWYQQTPGQGLQFLFEYFSETQRNKGNFPGRFSGRQFSNSRSEMNVSTLELGDSALYLCASSLEAGDTEAFFGQGTRLTVV.

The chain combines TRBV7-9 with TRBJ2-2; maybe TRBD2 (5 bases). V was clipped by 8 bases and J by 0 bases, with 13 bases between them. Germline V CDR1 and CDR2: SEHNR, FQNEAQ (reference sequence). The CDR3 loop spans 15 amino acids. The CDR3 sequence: CASVTIATNTGELFF. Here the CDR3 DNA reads TGTGCCAGCGTAACTATAGCGACGAACACCGGGGAGCTGTTTTTT.

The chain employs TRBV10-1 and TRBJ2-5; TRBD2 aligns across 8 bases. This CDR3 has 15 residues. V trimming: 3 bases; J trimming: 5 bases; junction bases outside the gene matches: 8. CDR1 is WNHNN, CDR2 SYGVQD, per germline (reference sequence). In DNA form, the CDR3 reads TGCGCCAGCAGTGATCGTAGCGGGGACCTCGAGACCCAGTACTTC. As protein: CASSDRSGDLETQYF.

The CDR3 loop is CASSSDSTGELFF. In DNA form, the CDR3 reads TGTGCCAGCAGCTCCGACAGCACCGGGGAGCTGTTTTTT. The rearrangement joins TRBV7-3 to TRBJ2-2; TRBD1 is a possible D gene (5 bases). Germline assignment: CDR1 SGHTA and CDR2 FQGTGA. Between the trimmed V and J ends, which lost 4 bases and 4 bases, there was a span of 7 bases. CDR3 length equals 13 residues.

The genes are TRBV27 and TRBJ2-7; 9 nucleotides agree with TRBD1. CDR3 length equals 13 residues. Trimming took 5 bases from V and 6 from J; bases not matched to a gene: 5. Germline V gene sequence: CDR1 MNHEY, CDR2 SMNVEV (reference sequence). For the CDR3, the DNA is TGTGCCAGCAGTCCGGGACAGGGACGCGAGCAGTACTTC. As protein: CASSPGQGREQYF.

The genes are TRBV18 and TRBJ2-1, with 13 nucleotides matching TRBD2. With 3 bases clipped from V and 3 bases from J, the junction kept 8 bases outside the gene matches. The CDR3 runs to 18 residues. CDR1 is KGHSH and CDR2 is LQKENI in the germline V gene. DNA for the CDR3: TGTGCCAGCTCACCCAGGACTAGCGGGAGTCCTAACTACAATGAGCAGTTCTTC. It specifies CASSPRTSGSPNYNEQFF.

This CDR3 is CASSEQGATYTEAFF. CDR3 nucleotides: TGTGCCAGCAGCGAACAGGGGGCCACGTACACTGAAGCTTTCTTT. The chain links TRBV2 to TRBJ1-1; 9 bases map to TRBD1. The CDR3 has 15 amino acids. The ends lost 6 bases at V and 3 bases at J; junction bases unmatched: 8. Germline V CDR1 and CDR2: SNHLY, FYNNEI.

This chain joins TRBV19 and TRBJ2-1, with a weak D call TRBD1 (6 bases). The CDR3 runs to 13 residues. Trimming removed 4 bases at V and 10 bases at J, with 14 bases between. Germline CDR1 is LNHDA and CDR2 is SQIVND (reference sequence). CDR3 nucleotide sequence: TGTGCCAGTAGTAAACAGGGTTTTGGGGAGCAGTTCTTC. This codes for CASSKQGFGEQFF.

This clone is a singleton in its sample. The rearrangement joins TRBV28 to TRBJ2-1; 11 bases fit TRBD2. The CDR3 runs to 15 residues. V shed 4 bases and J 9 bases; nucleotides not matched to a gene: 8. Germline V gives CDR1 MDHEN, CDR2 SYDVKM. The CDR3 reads CASSSGLAGVVEQFF. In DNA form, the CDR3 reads TGTGCCAGCAGTTCCGGACTAGCGGGTGTTGTTGAGCAGTTCTTC.

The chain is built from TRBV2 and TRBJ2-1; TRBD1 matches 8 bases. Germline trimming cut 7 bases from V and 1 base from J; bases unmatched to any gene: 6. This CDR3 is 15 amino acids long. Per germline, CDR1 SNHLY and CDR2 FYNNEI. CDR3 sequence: CASKDRASSYNEQFF. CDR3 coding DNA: TGTGCCAGCAAGGACAGGGCGAGTTCCTACAATGAGCAGTTCTTC.

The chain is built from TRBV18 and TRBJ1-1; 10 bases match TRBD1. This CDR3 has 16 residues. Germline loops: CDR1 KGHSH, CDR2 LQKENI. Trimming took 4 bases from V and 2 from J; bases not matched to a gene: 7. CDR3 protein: CASSRTGTGENTEAFF. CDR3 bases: TGTGCCAGCTCACGCACAGGGACAGGGGAAAACACTGAAGCTTTCTTT.

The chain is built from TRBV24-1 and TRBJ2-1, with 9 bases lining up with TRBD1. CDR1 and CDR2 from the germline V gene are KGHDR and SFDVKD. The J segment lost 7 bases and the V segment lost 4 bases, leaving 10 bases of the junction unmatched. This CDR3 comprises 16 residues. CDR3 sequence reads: CATSDRDRVGGNEQFF. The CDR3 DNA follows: TGTGCCACCAGTGACCGGGACAGGGTCGGGGGAAATGAGCAGTTCTTC.

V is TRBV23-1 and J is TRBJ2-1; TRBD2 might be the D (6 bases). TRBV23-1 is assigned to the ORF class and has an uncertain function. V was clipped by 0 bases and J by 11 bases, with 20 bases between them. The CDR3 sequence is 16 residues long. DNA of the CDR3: TGCGCCAGCAGTCAATCCGGAGGGGCTTCCCGTTCCCAGCAGTTCTTC. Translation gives CASSQSGGASRSQQFF.